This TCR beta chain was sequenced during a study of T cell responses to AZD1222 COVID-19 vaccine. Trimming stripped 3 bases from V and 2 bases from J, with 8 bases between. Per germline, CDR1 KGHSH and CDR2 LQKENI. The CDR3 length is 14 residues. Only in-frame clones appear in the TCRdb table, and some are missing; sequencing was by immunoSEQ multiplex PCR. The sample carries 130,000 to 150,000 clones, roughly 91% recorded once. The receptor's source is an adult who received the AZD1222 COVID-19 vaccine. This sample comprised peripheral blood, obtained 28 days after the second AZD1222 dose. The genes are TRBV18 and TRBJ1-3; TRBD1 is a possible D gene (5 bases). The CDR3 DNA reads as TGTGCCAGCTCACCGGGGGAAGCTGGAAACACCATATATTTT. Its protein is CASSPGEAGNTIYF.